What follows is one T cell receptor (beta chain) and its context. What it binds is unknown. This entry belongs to a study of cytomegalovirus exposure and HLA in healthy donors. Overall study findings and caveats: In a later analysis, compared with equally common non-associated chains, HLA-associated beta chains were more expanded.

PCR was performed using 60 Vbeta and 13 Jbeta primers. The repertoire was sequenced with immunoSEQ multiplex PCR; TCRdb's copy has only in-frame clones and lacks some. Here the sample spans some 190,000 clones, approximately 86% being singletons. Germline V CDR1 and CDR2: SGHTA, FQGNSA. The CDR3 is 15 amino acids. V dropped 3 bases and J dropped 0; count of bases not matched to a gene: 5. The sample taken for sequencing was PBMCs. This chain links TRBV7-2 with TRBJ2-7, with TRBD1 identical over 7 bases. The receptor was isolated from a woman in her thirties in good health and CMV-seronegative. CDR3 coding DNA: TGTGCCAGCAGCTTCGCCGGGACAGCCTCCTACGAGCAGTACTTC. Its translation: CASSFAGTASYEQYF.